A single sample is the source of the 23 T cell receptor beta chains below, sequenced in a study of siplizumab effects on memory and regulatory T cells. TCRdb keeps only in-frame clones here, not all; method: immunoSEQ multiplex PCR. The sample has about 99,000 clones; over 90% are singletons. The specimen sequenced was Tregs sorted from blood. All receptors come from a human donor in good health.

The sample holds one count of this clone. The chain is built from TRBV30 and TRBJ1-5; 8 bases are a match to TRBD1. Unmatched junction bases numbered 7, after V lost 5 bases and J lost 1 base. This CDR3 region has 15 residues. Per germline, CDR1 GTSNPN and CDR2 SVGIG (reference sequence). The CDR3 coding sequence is TGTGCCTGGGACAGGGGTCCATTAAGCAATCAGCCCCAGCATTTT. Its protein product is CAWDRGPLSNQPQHF.

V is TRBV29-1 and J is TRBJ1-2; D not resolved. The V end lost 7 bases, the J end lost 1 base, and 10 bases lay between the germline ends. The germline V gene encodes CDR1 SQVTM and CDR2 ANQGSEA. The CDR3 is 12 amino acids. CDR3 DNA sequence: TGCAGCGGGGAGGAGGTTAACTATGGCTACACCTTC. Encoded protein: CSGEEVNYGYTF.

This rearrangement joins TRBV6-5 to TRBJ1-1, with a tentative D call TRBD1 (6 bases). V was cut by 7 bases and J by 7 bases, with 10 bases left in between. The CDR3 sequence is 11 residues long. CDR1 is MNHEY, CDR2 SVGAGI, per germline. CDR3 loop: CASTRTDEAFF. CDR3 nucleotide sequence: TGTGCCAGCACCCGGACAGATGAAGCTTTCTTT.

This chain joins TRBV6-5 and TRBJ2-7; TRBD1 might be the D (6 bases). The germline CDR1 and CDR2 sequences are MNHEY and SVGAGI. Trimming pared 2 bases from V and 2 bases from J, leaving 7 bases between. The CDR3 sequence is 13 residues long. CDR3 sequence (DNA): TGTGCCAGCAGTTACGGACAGACCTACGAGCAGTACTTC. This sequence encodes CASSYGQTYEQYF.

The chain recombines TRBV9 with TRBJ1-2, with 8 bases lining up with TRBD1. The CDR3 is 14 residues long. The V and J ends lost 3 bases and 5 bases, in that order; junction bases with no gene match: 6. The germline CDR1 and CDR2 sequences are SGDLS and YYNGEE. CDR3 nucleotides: TGTGCCAGCAGCGGGGGACAGGTAAATTATGGCTACACCTTC. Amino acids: CASSGGQVNYGYTF.

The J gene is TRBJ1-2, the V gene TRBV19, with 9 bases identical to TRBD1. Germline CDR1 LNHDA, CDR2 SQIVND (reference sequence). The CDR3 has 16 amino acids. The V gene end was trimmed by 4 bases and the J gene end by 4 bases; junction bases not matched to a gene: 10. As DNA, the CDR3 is TGTGCCAGTAGTAGGAGGGACAGGGTCGTCGCCTATGGCTACACCTTC. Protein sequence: CASSRRDRVVAYGYTF.

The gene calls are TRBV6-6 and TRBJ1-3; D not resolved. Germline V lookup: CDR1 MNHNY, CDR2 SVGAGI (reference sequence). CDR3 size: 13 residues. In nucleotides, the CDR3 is TGTGCAAGCTTGCTTATCTCTGGAAACACCATATATTTT. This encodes CASLLISGNTIYF.

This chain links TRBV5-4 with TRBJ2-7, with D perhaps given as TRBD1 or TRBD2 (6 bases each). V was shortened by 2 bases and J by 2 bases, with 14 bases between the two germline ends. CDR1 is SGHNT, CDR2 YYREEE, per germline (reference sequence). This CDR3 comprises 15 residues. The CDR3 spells CASSFGGRVPYEQYF. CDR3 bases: TGTGCCAGCAGCTTCGGGGGCAGGGTACCCTACGAGCAGTACTTC. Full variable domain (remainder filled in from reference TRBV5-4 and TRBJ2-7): ETGVTQSPTHLIKTRGQQVTLRCSSQSGHNTVSWYQQALGQGPQFIFQYYREEENGRGNFPPRFSGLQFPNYSSELNVNALELDDSALYLCASSFGGRVPYEQYFGPGTRLTVT.

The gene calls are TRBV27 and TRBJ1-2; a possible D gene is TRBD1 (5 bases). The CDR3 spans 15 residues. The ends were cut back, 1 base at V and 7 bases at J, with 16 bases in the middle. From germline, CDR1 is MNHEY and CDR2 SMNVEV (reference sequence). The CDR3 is CASSLLAGLGSGYTF. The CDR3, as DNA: TGTGCCAGCAGTTTATTGGCAGGGTTAGGGTCTGGCTACACCTTC.

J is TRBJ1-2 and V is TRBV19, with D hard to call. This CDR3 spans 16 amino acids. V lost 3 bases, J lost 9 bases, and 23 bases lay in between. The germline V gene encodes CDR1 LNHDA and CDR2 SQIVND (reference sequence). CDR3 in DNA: TGTGCCAGTAGTATGGCCCACCTTTTAGCGGTCATGAGCTACACCTTC. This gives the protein CASSMAHLLAVMSYTF.

The CDR3 nucleotides read TGCGCCAGCAGTGCAGTCGGATACGAGCAGTACTTC. This sequence encodes CASSAVGYEQYF. The V call is TRBV10-2, the J call TRBJ2-7; D gene ambiguous. CDR3 length: 12 residues. Trimming removed 4 bases from V and 4 bases from J, with 8 bases in between. Germline lookup yields CDR1 WSHSY and CDR2 SAAADI.

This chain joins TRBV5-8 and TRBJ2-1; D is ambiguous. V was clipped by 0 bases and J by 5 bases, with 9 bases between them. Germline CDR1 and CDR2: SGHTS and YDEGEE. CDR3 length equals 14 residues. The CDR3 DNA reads TGTGCCAGCAGCTTGGTCAGTTTTGACAATGAGCAGTTCTTC. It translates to CASSLVSFDNEQFF.

The CDR3 sequence is CASSLPHQETQYF. For the CDR3, the DNA is TGTGCCAGCAGCTTACCTCACCAAGAGACCCAGTACTTC. The V call is TRBV7-6, the J call TRBJ2-5; D is unclear. The V and J ends lost 2 bases and 0 bases respectively, with 4 bases between them. CDR1 is SGHVS, CDR2 FNYEAQ, per germline. The CDR3 length is 13 residues.

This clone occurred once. The CDR3 loop is CASSFSAGAGELAKNIQYF. The CDR3 DNA follows: TGTGCCAGCAGCTTTAGTGCCGGCGCGGGGGAACTAGCCAAAAACATTCAGTACTTC. The chain employs TRBV5-4 and TRBJ2-4; 7 bases fit TRBD2. With V trimmed by 2 bases and J by 0 bases, 14 bases remained unmatched. The CDR3 covers 19 residues. Germline CDR1 is SGHNT and CDR2 is YYREEE (reference sequence).

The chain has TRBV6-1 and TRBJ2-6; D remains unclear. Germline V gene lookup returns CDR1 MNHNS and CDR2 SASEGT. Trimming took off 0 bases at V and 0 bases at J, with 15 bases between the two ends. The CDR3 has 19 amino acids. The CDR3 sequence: CASSEAPPGSYSGANVLTF. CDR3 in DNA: TGTGCCAGCAGTGAAGCACCCCCAGGTTCATACTCTGGGGCCAACGTCCTGACTTTC.

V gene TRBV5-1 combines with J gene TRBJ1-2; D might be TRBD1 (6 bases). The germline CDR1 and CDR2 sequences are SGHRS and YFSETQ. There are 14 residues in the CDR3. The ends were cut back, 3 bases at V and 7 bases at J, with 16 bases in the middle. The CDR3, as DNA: TGCGCCAGCAGCTGGGGAACAGGGTTGGGTGGCTACACCTTC. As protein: CASSWGTGLGGYTF.

CDR3 bases: TGTGCCAGCAAATCCCGGACAGGGGGCCCCTACGAGCAGTACTTC. It translates to CASKSRTGGPYEQYF. The V gene is TRBV6-1, the J gene TRBJ2-7; 11 nucleotides agree with TRBD1. The CDR3 loop spans 15 amino acids. The V segment lost 7 bases and the J segment 2 bases; nucleotides outside the gene matches: 7. Germline CDR1 MNHNS, CDR2 SASEGT.

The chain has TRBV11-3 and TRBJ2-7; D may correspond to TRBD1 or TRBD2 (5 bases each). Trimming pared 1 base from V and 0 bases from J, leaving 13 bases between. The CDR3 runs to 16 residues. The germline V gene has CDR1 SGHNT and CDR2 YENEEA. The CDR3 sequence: CASSLAQGRGSYEQYF. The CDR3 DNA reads TGTGCCAGCAGCTTAGCCCAGGGACGGGGCTCCTACGAGCAGTACTTC.

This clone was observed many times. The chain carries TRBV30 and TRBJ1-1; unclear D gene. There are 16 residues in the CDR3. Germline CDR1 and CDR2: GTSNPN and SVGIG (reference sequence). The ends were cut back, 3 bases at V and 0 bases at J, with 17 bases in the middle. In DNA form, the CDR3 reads TGTGCCTGGAGCCGCCTCGGACCAAGGGTGAACACTGAAGCTTTCTTT. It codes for CAWSRLGPRVNTEAFF.

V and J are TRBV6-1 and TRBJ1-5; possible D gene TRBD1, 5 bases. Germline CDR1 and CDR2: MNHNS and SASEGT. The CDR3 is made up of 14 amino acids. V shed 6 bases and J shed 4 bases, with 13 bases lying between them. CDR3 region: CASSMGDWNQPQHF. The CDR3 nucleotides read TGTGCCAGCAGCATGGGGGATTGGAATCAGCCCCAGCATTTT.

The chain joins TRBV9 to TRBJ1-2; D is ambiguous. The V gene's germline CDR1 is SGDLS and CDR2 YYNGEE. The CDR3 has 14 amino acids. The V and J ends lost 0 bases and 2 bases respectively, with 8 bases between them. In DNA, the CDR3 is TGTGCCAGCAGCGTAGACCCCGAGAACTATGGCTACACCTTC. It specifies CASSVDPENYGYTF.

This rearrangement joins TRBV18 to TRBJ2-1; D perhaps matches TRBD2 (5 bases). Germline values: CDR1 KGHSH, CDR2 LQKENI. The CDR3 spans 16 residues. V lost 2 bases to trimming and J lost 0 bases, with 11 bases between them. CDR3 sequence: CASSPRRLNSYNEQFF. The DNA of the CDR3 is TGTGCCAGCTCACCAAGGAGACTAAACTCCTACAATGAGCAGTTCTTC. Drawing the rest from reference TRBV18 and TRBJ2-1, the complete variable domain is NAGVMQNPRHLVRRRGQEARLRCSPMKGHSHVYWYRQLPEEGLKFMVYLQKENIIDESGMPKERFSAEFPKEGPSILRIQQVVRGDSAAYFCASSPRRLNSYNEQFFGPGTRLTVL.

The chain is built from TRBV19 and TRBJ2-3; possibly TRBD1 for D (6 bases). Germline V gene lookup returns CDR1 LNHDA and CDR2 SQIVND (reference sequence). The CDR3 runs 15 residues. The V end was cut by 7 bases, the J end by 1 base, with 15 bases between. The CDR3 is CASTPGGQRTDTQYF. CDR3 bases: TGTGCCAGTACCCCCGGCGGACAGCGCACAGATACGCAGTATTTT.